A selection of T cell receptor beta chains follows, all from one sample in a study of long-term antiretroviral therapy in people with HIV. The data were produced by immunoSEQ multiplex PCR, yet TCRdb's version contains in-frame clones alone and is incomplete. Among tens of thousands of clones listed, more than 90% were seen once. The specimen was unsorted PBMCs, collected more than 6 years after starting antiretroviral therapy. The receptors here all came from a man under 40 with HIV. CDR3s include the opening cysteine and the closing phenylalanine or tryptophan. Fields, in order: V gene, CDR3 length, D gene, clone size, J gene, CDR3 DNA, CDR3 protein. The D gene is left open where the match is weak. Only part of the rows carry a size: once, few, many, or a class if the clone is expanded.

v_call: TRBV5-1; cdr3_length: 14; d_call: -; clone_size: -; j_call: TRBJ1-4; cdr3_nt: TGCGCCAGCAGCCAGGACAGTATGAATGAAAAACTGTTTTTT; cdr3_aa: CASSQDSMNEKLFF
v_call: TRBV7-9; cdr3_length: 8; d_call: -; clone_size: -; j_call: TRBJ2-2; cdr3_nt: TGTGCCAGCGAGGAGCTGTTTTTT; cdr3_aa: CASEELFF
v_call: TRBV5-8; cdr3_length: 17; d_call: TRBD1; clone_size: -; j_call: TRBJ1-5; cdr3_nt: TGTGCCAGCAGCCCTGGCGAGGCGACAGGGGGATACCAGCCCCAGCATTTT; cdr3_aa: CASSPGEATGGYQPQHF
v_call: TRBV6-1; cdr3_length: 13; d_call: -; clone_size: -; j_call: TRBJ2-1; cdr3_nt: TGTGCCAGTTCCCCGGGGGGCCGCAATGAGCAGTTCTTC; cdr3_aa: CASSPGGRNEQFF
v_call: TRBV11-2; cdr3_length: 12; d_call: -; clone_size: once; j_call: TRBJ2-3; cdr3_nt: TGTGCCAGCAGCCTACACCGGGATACGCAGTATTTT; cdr3_aa: CASSLHRDTQYF
v_call: TRBV4-3; cdr3_length: 15; d_call: TRBD1; clone_size: -; j_call: TRBJ1-4; cdr3_nt: TGCGCCAGCAGCCAGCAGACAGGGGGTGATGAAAAACTGTTTTTT; cdr3_aa: CASSQQTGGDEKLFF
v_call: TRBV14; cdr3_length: 15; d_call: TRBD2; clone_size: -; j_call: TRBJ2-1; cdr3_nt: TGTGCCAGCAGCCAACTAGCGGGGCGCAACAATGAGCAGTTCTTC; cdr3_aa: CASSQLAGRNNEQFF
v_call: TRBV14; cdr3_length: 17; d_call: -; clone_size: -; j_call: TRBJ2-2; cdr3_nt: TGTGCCAGCAGCCAAGATCTTATCGGGTCGGGCACCGGGGAGCTGTTTTTT; cdr3_aa: CASSQDLIGSGTGELFF
v_call: TRBV10-2; cdr3_length: 13; d_call: TRBD2; clone_size: -; j_call: TRBJ2-1; cdr3_nt: TGCGCCAGCAGGGGGGGGGACTACAATGAGCAGTTCTTC; cdr3_aa: CASRGGDYNEQFF
v_call: TRBV6-5; cdr3_length: 14; d_call: -; clone_size: -; j_call: TRBJ2-7; cdr3_nt: TGTGCCAGCAGTTACGGGGTAGAGGGCGACGAGCAGTACTTC; cdr3_aa: CASSYGVEGDEQYF
v_call: TRBV7-9; cdr3_length: 13; d_call: -; clone_size: -; j_call: TRBJ1-1; cdr3_nt: TGTGCCAGCAGCTTAATAGAGACACTAGAAGCTTTCTTT; cdr3_aa: CASSLIETLEAFF
v_call: TRBV5-1; cdr3_length: 11; d_call: -; clone_size: -; j_call: TRBJ2-5; cdr3_nt: TGCGCCAGCAGCTTGCAGGAGACCCAGTACTTC; cdr3_aa: CASSLQETQYF
v_call: TRBV27; cdr3_length: 14; d_call: -; clone_size: -; j_call: TRBJ1-6; cdr3_nt: TGTGCCAGCAGTTTGACCCTCGAAAATTCACCCCTCCACTTT; cdr3_aa: CASSLTLENSPLHF
v_call: TRBV21-1; cdr3_length: 18; d_call: -; clone_size: -; j_call: TRBJ2-2; cdr3_nt: TGTGCCAGCAGCAAACGTTGTCCTACAGGTCCTTGCACCGGGGAGCTGTTTTTT; cdr3_aa: CASSKRCPTGPCTGELFF
v_call: TRBV7-2; cdr3_length: 11; d_call: -; clone_size: -; j_call: TRBJ2-1; cdr3_nt: TGTGCCAGCAGCTTCCACAATGAGCAGTTCTTC; cdr3_aa: CASSFHNEQFF
v_call: TRBV6-6; cdr3_length: 14; d_call: -; clone_size: -; j_call: TRBJ1-2; cdr3_nt: TGTGCCAGCAGTTGGGCAGGGGAAGAGTATGGCTACACCTTC; cdr3_aa: CASSWAGEEYGYTF
v_call: TRBV10-1; cdr3_length: 15; d_call: -; clone_size: -; j_call: TRBJ2-5; cdr3_nt: TGCGCCAGCAGTCCAGGACCGCCCGCCAGTGGAGAGCAGTACTTC; cdr3_aa: CASSPGPPASGEQYF
v_call: TRBV18; cdr3_length: 19; d_call: TRBD1; clone_size: -; j_call: TRBJ1-4; cdr3_nt: TGTGCCAGCTCACCGGAAGACAGGGGCCCCTACGGTCCTAATGAAAAACTGTTTTTT; cdr3_aa: CASSPEDRGPYGPNEKLFF
v_call: TRBV5-6; cdr3_length: 14; d_call: -; clone_size: -; j_call: TRBJ2-1; cdr3_nt: TGTGCCAGCAGCTTGGGATGGCAGAACAATGAGCAGTTCTTC; cdr3_aa: CASSLGWQNNEQFF
v_call: TRBV6-1; cdr3_length: 16; d_call: -; clone_size: -; j_call: TRBJ2-6; cdr3_nt: TGTGCCAGCAGTGAAGCTGCCGCTTTTGGGGCCAACGTCCTGACTTTC; cdr3_aa: CASSEAAAFGANVLTF
v_call: TRBV5-1; cdr3_length: 15; d_call: -; clone_size: -; j_call: TRBJ2-3; cdr3_nt: TGCGCCAGCAGCTTGAGGGCAGGGGAAACAGATACGCAGTATTTT; cdr3_aa: CASSLRAGETDTQYF
v_call: TRBV5-6; cdr3_length: 15; d_call: -; clone_size: -; j_call: TRBJ1-6; cdr3_nt: TGTGCCAGCAGCTTATGGGAAGGGTATAATTCACCCCTCCACTTT; cdr3_aa: CASSLWEGYNSPLHF
v_call: TRBV7-2; cdr3_length: 14; d_call: -; clone_size: -; j_call: TRBJ2-7; cdr3_nt: TGTGCCAGCAGCCTTTCCGTTTACTCCTACGAGCAGTACTTC; cdr3_aa: CASSLSVYSYEQYF
v_call: TRBV5-4; cdr3_length: 15; d_call: -; clone_size: -; j_call: TRBJ1-2; cdr3_nt: TGTGCCAGCAGCAATAGGACAATAGCTAACTATGGCTACACCTTC; cdr3_aa: CASSNRTIANYGYTF
v_call: TRBV5-6; cdr3_length: 13; d_call: TRBD1; clone_size: few; j_call: TRBJ1-2; cdr3_nt: TGTGCCAGCAGCTTGGGCAGGGGGCAGGGCTACACCTTC; cdr3_aa: CASSLGRGQGYTF
v_call: TRBV11-2; cdr3_length: 14; d_call: -; clone_size: -; j_call: TRBJ1-3; cdr3_nt: TGTGCCAGCAGCGTATCGGTCCCTGGAAACACCATATATTTT; cdr3_aa: CASSVSVPGNTIYF
v_call: TRBV6-4; cdr3_length: 16; d_call: TRBD2; clone_size: -; j_call: TRBJ2-1; cdr3_nt: TGTGCCAGCAGTGACAGGAGACTAGCGGAGGTTGATGAGCAGTTCTTC; cdr3_aa: CASSDRRLAEVDEQFF
v_call: TRBV28; cdr3_length: 15; d_call: -; clone_size: -; j_call: TRBJ2-6; cdr3_nt: TGTGCCAGCAGCCGCCGTATCTCTGGGGCCAACGTCCTGACTTTC; cdr3_aa: CASSRRISGANVLTF
v_call: TRBV11-3; cdr3_length: 13; d_call: -; clone_size: -; j_call: TRBJ1-2; cdr3_nt: TGTGCCAGCAGCACCAAGCCTATCTATGGCTACACCTTC; cdr3_aa: CASSTKPIYGYTF
v_call: TRBV7-9; cdr3_length: 15; d_call: TRBD2; clone_size: -; j_call: TRBJ2-7; cdr3_nt: TGTGCCAGCAGCCGTGGGTATAACGGGGGGGACGAGCAGTACTTC; cdr3_aa: CASSRGYNGGDEQYF
v_call: TRBV6-5; cdr3_length: 15; d_call: -; clone_size: -; j_call: TRBJ2-3; cdr3_nt: TGTGCCAGCAGCTGGACGCAACCACGGACAGATACGCAGTATTTT; cdr3_aa: CASSWTQPRTDTQYF
v_call: TRBV28; cdr3_length: 13; d_call: -; clone_size: -; j_call: TRBJ1-4; cdr3_nt: TGTGCCAGCATAGCGGCAGCTGATGAAAAACTGTTTTTT; cdr3_aa: CASIAAADEKLFF
v_call: TRBV4-1; cdr3_length: 17; d_call: -; clone_size: -; j_call: TRBJ1-3; cdr3_nt: TGCGCCAGCAGTCCGATAGGGAGGGGAGCTCTTGGAAACACCATATATTTT; cdr3_aa: CASSPIGRGALGNTIYF
v_call: TRBV5-5; cdr3_length: 14; d_call: TRBD1; clone_size: -; j_call: TRBJ1-5; cdr3_nt: TGTGCCAGCAGCTTGAGCCAGGGGGATCAGCCCCAGCATTTT; cdr3_aa: CASSLSQGDQPQHF
v_call: TRBV6-1; cdr3_length: 14; d_call: TRBD1; clone_size: -; j_call: TRBJ1-4; cdr3_nt: TGTGCCAGCAGCGGACAGGGGTCAGTTGAAAAACTGTTTTTT; cdr3_aa: CASSGQGSVEKLFF
v_call: TRBV6-6; cdr3_length: 14; d_call: -; clone_size: -; j_call: TRBJ1-5; cdr3_nt: TGTGCCAGCATAGAAGGCAGGGGAGGCCAGCCCCAGCATTTT; cdr3_aa: CASIEGRGGQPQHF
v_call: TRBV7-9; cdr3_length: 15; d_call: TRBD2; clone_size: -; j_call: TRBJ2-1; cdr3_nt: TGTGCCAGCAGCTTAGGACTAGCGGCTAACAATGAGCAGTTCTTC; cdr3_aa: CASSLGLAANNEQFF
v_call: TRBV25-1; cdr3_length: 16; d_call: TRBD2; clone_size: -; j_call: TRBJ2-2; cdr3_nt: TGTGCCAGCAGTGAATCGGGGGGGGAGGGGCCCGGGGAGCTGTTTTTT; cdr3_aa: CASSESGGEGPGELFF
v_call: TRBV10-3; cdr3_length: 13; d_call: -; clone_size: -; j_call: TRBJ1-1; cdr3_nt: TGTGCCATCAGTGAGGGAGTCGGCACTGAAGCTTTCTTT; cdr3_aa: CAISEGVGTEAFF
v_call: TRBV6-5; cdr3_length: 15; d_call: -; clone_size: once; j_call: TRBJ2-2; cdr3_nt: TGTGCCAGCAGTTATGAGACAGTGCACACCGGGGAGCTGTTTTTT; cdr3_aa: CASSYETVHTGELFF
v_call: TRBV13; cdr3_length: 15; d_call: TRBD2; clone_size: -; j_call: TRBJ2-7; cdr3_nt: TGTGCCAGCAGTCTCGGGACTAGCGAATTCTACGAGCAGTACTTC; cdr3_aa: CASSLGTSEFYEQYF
v_call: TRBV4-1; cdr3_length: 13; d_call: -; clone_size: -; j_call: TRBJ2-7; cdr3_nt: TGCGCCAGCAGCCGGGCGCCGTCCTACGAGCAGTACTTC; cdr3_aa: CASSRAPSYEQYF
v_call: TRBV19; cdr3_length: 13; d_call: TRBD1; clone_size: -; j_call: TRBJ2-5; cdr3_nt: TGTGCCAGTAGCGACAGGGGCCTGGAGACCCAGTACTTC; cdr3_aa: CASSDRGLETQYF
v_call: TRBV11-3; cdr3_length: 16; d_call: TRBD1; clone_size: -; j_call: TRBJ1-1; cdr3_nt: TGTGCCAGCAGCTTAGGGGGACAGGGGTTTAACACTGAAGCTTTCTTT; cdr3_aa: CASSLGGQGFNTEAFF
v_call: TRBV19; cdr3_length: 11; d_call: -; clone_size: -; j_call: TRBJ2-3; cdr3_nt: TGTGCCAGTAGTTTGGGAGATACGCAGTATTTT; cdr3_aa: CASSLGDTQYF
v_call: TRBV27; cdr3_length: 15; d_call: -; clone_size: -; j_call: TRBJ2-7; cdr3_nt: TGTGCCAGCAGTTTTCCCCTCGGGACACCGTACGAGCAGTACTTC; cdr3_aa: CASSFPLGTPYEQYF
v_call: TRBV11-1; cdr3_length: 16; d_call: -; clone_size: once; j_call: TRBJ2-6; cdr3_nt: TGTGCCAGCAGCTCCCCGGGACTCTCTGGGGCCAACGTCCTGACTTTC; cdr3_aa: CASSSPGLSGANVLTF
v_call: TRBV9; cdr3_length: 14; d_call: TRBD1; clone_size: -; j_call: TRBJ2-2; cdr3_nt: TGTGCCAGCAGCGGCATCACAGGGGCCGGGGAGCTGTTTTTT; cdr3_aa: CASSGITGAGELFF
v_call: TRBV19; cdr3_length: 10; d_call: -; clone_size: once; j_call: TRBJ1-5; cdr3_nt: TGTGCCAGTGGGAATCAGCCCCAGCATTTT; cdr3_aa: CASGNQPQHF
v_call: TRBV6-4; cdr3_length: 16; d_call: -; clone_size: -; j_call: TRBJ2-2; cdr3_nt: TGTGCCAGCAGTGAGGCCGGGACAAGTAACACCGGGGAGCTGTTTTTT; cdr3_aa: CASSEAGTSNTGELFF
v_call: TRBV13; cdr3_length: 12; d_call: -; clone_size: -; j_call: TRBJ2-5; cdr3_nt: TGTGCCAGCAGCTTAGGCCGGGAGACCCAGTACTTC; cdr3_aa: CASSLGRETQYF
v_call: TRBV19; cdr3_length: 15; d_call: -; clone_size: -; j_call: TRBJ2-1; cdr3_nt: TGTGCCAGTAGTACCCCCACTTCCTCCTACAATGAGCAGTTCTTC; cdr3_aa: CASSTPTSSYNEQFF
v_call: TRBV5-5; cdr3_length: 13; d_call: -; clone_size: -; j_call: TRBJ2-7; cdr3_nt: TGTGCCAGCAGCTTGGATAGACAGTACGAGCAGTACTTC; cdr3_aa: CASSLDRQYEQYF